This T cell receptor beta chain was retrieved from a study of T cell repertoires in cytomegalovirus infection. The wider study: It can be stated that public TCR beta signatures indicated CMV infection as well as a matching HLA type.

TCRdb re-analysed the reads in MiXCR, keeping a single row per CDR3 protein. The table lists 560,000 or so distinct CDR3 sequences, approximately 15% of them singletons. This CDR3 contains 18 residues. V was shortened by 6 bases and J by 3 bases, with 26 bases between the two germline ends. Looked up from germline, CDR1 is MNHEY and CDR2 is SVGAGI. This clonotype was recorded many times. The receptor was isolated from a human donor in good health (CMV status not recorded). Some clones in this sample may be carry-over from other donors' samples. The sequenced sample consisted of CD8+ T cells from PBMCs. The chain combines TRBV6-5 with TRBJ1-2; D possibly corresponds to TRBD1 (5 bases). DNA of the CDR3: TGTGCCAGCAGCCTTAACGGGCCCCAAAGTGGGGGACACTATGGCTACACCTTC. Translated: CASSLNGPQSGGHYGYTF.